The source of this T cell receptor (beta chain) is a study of T cell clones after liver transplantation. Profiled with immunoSEQ multiplex PCR; TCRdb holds only in-frame clones, not every one. The repertoire holds more than 75,000 clones, roughly 80% seen once, with less than 0.6% in the top ten. From germline, CDR1 is WSHSY and CDR2 SAAADI. The CDR3 has 13 amino acids. V shed 6 bases and J 7 bases; nucleotides not matched to a gene: 3. The sequencing used CD4+ T cells from blood, collected 45 to 46 months after liver transplant. This TCR came from a human patient who received a liver transplant. Some T cells may originate from the graft donor. The rearrangement joins TRBV10-2 to TRBJ1-4, with 9 nucleotides matching TRBD1. The DNA of the CDR3 is TGCGCCAGCAGGAGGGACAGGGCTGAAAAACTGTTTTTT. Translation: CASRRDRAEKLFF.